The 20 T cell receptor beta chains listed next were all sequenced from one sample in a study of OX40 agonist ivuxolimab in advanced cancers. TCRdb keeps only in-frame clones here, not all; method: immunoSEQ multiplex PCR. Among 75,000 to 100,000 clones listed, less than 85% were seen once. Sequences were derived from CD4+ or CD8+ T cells sorted from blood, sampled in a trial of the OX40 agonist ivuxolimab. These receptors were obtained from an adult with an advanced solid tumor such as melanoma, head and neck, liver or kidney cancer.

This rearrangement joins TRBV6-5 to TRBJ1-4; the match to TRBD1 covers 11 bases. Germline-derived CDR1 and CDR2 are MNHEY and SVGAGI. V lost 6 bases, J lost 10 bases, and 7 bases stayed unmatched. The CDR3 is 14 residues long. Here the CDR3 DNA reads TGTGCCAGCAGGAGCGGGACAGGGGGTGGAAAACTGTTTTTT. Its protein product is CASRSGTGGGKLFF.

This sequence joins TRBV2 and TRBJ2-3, with a weak D call TRBD2 (6 bases). Germline CDR1 is SNHLY and CDR2 is FYNNEI. The CDR3 extends over 13 amino acids. V lost 6 bases, J lost 3 bases, and 10 bases lay in between. This CDR3 is CASRRLVTDTQYF. The DNA of the CDR3 is TGTGCCAGCAGGAGACTAGTAACAGATACGCAGTATTTT.

This clone was detected once. The genes are TRBV4-3 and TRBJ2-3; D might be TRBD2 (6 bases). V lost 4 bases and J 3 bases, leaving 11 bases between the germline ends. Germline V gene data show CDR1 as LGHNA and CDR2 as YSLEER. This CDR3 region has 14 residues. CDR3 loop: CASSLRLGTDTQYF. The CDR3 nucleotides are TGCGCCAGCAGCCTCAGACTAGGAACAGATACGCAGTATTTT.

The chain carries TRBV10-3 and TRBJ2-7; 12 bases fit TRBD2. V gave up 6 bases and J gave up 5 bases; unmatched junction bases: 5. Germline-derived CDR1 and CDR2 are ENHRY and SYGVKD. This CDR3 has 14 amino acids. The chain's CDR3 is CAISRLAGENEQYF. CDR3 DNA sequence: TGTGCCATCAGCCGACTAGCGGGAGAAAACGAGCAGTACTTC.

J is TRBJ1-1 and V is TRBV10-3; a possible D gene is TRBD1 (5 bases). From germline, CDR1 is ENHRY and CDR2 SYGVKD. Trimming removed 4 bases at V and 1 base at J, with 7 bases between. The CDR3 contains 13 residues. This CDR3 reads CAISVTGNTEAFF. The DNA for the CDR3 is TGTGCCATCAGTGTAACAGGGAACACTGAAGCTTTCTTT.

The chain couples TRBV5-8 to TRBJ1-5; tentative D call: TRBD1 (5 bases). The V end lost 2 bases, the J end lost 4 bases, and 16 bases lay between the germline ends. Germline assignment: CDR1 SGHTS and CDR2 YDEGEE. This CDR3 contains 16 residues. CDR3 nucleotide sequence: TGTGCCAGCAGCTTTAGGGTACAGGCCCAAAATCAGCCCCAGCATTTT. As protein: CASSFRVQAQNQPQHF.

The V gene is TRBV19, the J gene TRBJ2-7; 8 bases are a match to TRBD2. After removal of 4 bases from V and 2 bases from J, the junction contained 4 bases not matched to a gene. The CDR3 is 14 amino acids. From germline, CDR1 is LNHDA and CDR2 SQIVND (reference sequence). This CDR3 reads CASSRLAGAYEQYF. The CDR3 DNA follows: TGTGCCAGTAGTAGGCTAGCGGGCGCCTACGAGCAGTACTTC.

As regards this clone: Other DNA sequences in the sample encode the same CDR3. The chain couples TRBV19 to TRBJ1-1; no clear D. The CDR3 runs to 12 residues. V was trimmed by 1 base and J by 1 base, leaving 1 base between them. Germline assignment: CDR1 LNHDA and CDR2 SQIVND (reference sequence). The CDR3 DNA sequence: TGTGCCAGTAGTATAGGGAACACTGAAGCTTTCTTT. This gives the protein CASSIGNTEAFF.

This chain uses TRBV14 with TRBJ2-5; no firm D call. The J call may be mistaken, given a closer DNA end match to TRBJ2-7. This CDR3 comprises 13 residues. Germline loops: CDR1 SGHDN, CDR2 FVKESK. CDR3 residues: CASSQISGPEQYF. CDR3 sequence (DNA): TGTGCCAGCAGCCAGATCTCAGGCCCCGAGCAGTACTTC.

This sequence joins TRBV19 and TRBJ1-2, with TRBD1 matching over 8 bases. The CDR3 consists of 12 residues. The V gene's germline CDR1 is LNHDA and CDR2 SQIVND (reference sequence). J gave up 8 bases and V 4 bases, and 3 bases lay outside the gene matches. CDR3 nucleotides: TGTGCCAGTAGTACAGGGGGCCTAGGCTACACCTTC. It codes for CASSTGGLGYTF.

The chain uses TRBV18 and TRBJ2-5; D not certain. Germline V gene lookup returns CDR1 KGHSH and CDR2 LQKENI. Trimming took off 8 bases at V and 4 bases at J, with 11 bases between the two ends. The CDR3 covers 12 residues. The CDR3: CASNTHTETQYF. In DNA form, the CDR3 reads TGTGCCAGCAATACACACACAGAGACCCAGTACTTC. Full variable domain (outside the CDR3, taken from reference TRBV18 and TRBJ2-5): NAGVMQNPRHLVRRRGQEARLRCSPMKGHSHVYWYRQLPEEGLKFMVYLQKENIIDESGMPKERFSAEFPKEGPSILRIQQVVRGDSAAYFCASNTHTETQYFGPGTRLLVL.

V and J are TRBV19 and TRBJ2-1, with 7 bases identical to TRBD2. Trimming removed 4 bases from V and 3 bases from J; junction bases left unmatched: 0. The CDR3 contains 13 residues. The germline V gene has CDR1 LNHDA and CDR2 SQIVND (reference sequence). Written as DNA, the CDR3 is TGTGCCAGTAGTAAGCGGGACTACAATGAGCAGTTCTTC. It translates to CASSKRDYNEQFF.

This clone was recorded once. The V and J genes are TRBV6-1 and TRBJ1-1; TRBD1 aligns across 8 bases. The CDR3 covers 16 residues. J gave up 2 bases and V 4 bases, and 9 bases lay outside the gene matches. Germline CDR1 and CDR2: MNHNS and SASEGT. The chain's CDR3 is CASSGASRGPNTEAFF. CDR3 sequence (DNA): TGTGCCAGCAGTGGAGCCTCCAGGGGGCCAAACACTGAAGCTTTCTTT.

This chain joins TRBV9 and TRBJ1-1; the D is unclear. CDR1 and CDR2 from the germline V gene are SGDLS and YYNGEE. Trimming pared 0 bases from V and 2 bases from J, leaving 11 bases between. CDR3 size: 15 residues. The DNA of the CDR3 is TGTGCCAGCAGCGTAGCTGACAAACCAAACACTGAAGCTTTCTTT. Translated, it gives CASSVADKPNTEAFF.

V usage is TRBV11-2 and J usage is TRBJ2-3, with D possibly TRBD2 on 7 matching bases. V lost 1 base, J lost 3 bases, and 11 bases lay in between. Per the germline V gene, CDR1 is SGHAT and CDR2 is FQNNGV. CDR3 length: 15 amino acids. CDR3: CASSLAGGQTDTQYF. The CDR3 DNA follows: TGTGCCAGCAGCTTAGCGGGGGGCCAAACAGATACGCAGTATTTT.

The chain couples TRBV5-1 to TRBJ2-1, with D possibly matching TRBD1 (6 bases). Trimming took off 5 bases at V and 6 bases at J, with 9 bases between the two ends. CDR3 length: 12 residues. CDR1 and CDR2 from the germline V gene are SGHRS and YFSETQ. Here the CDR3 DNA reads TGCGCCAGCAGAAGGGACACCAATGAGCAGTTCTTC. Amino acids: CASRRDTNEQFF.

CDR3 amino acids: CASSLGQVVAYEQYF. Here the CDR3 DNA reads TGTGCCAGCAGCTTGGGACAGGTAGTGGCCTACGAGCAGTACTTC. J is TRBJ2-7 and V is TRBV5-8, with a possible D match to TRBD1 (6 bases). CDR3 size: 15 residues. Between the trimmed V and J ends, which lost 0 bases and 2 bases, there was a span of 12 bases. Per germline, CDR1 SGHTS and CDR2 YDEGEE.

V gene TRBV7-8 combines with J gene TRBJ2-3, with D perhaps matching TRBD1 (5 bases). Trimming shortened V by 1 base and J by 5 bases, and 7 bases separated the two germline ends. The length of the CDR3 is 13 residues. Per germline, CDR1 SGHVS and CDR2 FQNEAQ. CDR3 sequence: CASSLVTVDTQYF. For the CDR3, the DNA is TGTGCCAGCAGCTTAGTGACAGTAGATACGCAGTATTTT.

The rearrangement joins TRBV5-1 to TRBJ2-2; D is ambiguous. Germline V gene lookup returns CDR1 SGHRS and CDR2 YFSETQ. This CDR3 is built from 15 residues. V lost 5 bases and J lost 1, with 12 bases in between. CDR3 sequence reads: CASSPQLGNTGELFF. Here the CDR3 DNA reads TGCGCCAGCAGTCCCCAACTGGGGAACACCGGGGAGCTGTTTTTT.

The V gene is TRBV19, the J gene TRBJ2-2, with D perhaps TRBD2 (6 bases). Germline-derived CDR1 and CDR2 are LNHDA and SQIVND (reference sequence). V was cut by 0 bases and J by 8 bases, with 7 bases left in between. This CDR3 has 13 amino acids. The DNA of the CDR3 is TGTGCCAGTAGTATAGAGGGAGGAGGGGAGCTGTTTTTT. Protein product: CASSIEGGGELFF. The variable domain in full, with the rest retrieved from reference TRBV19 and TRBJ2-2, is DGGITQSPKYLFRKEGQNVTLSCEQNLNHDAMYWYRQDPGQGLRLIYYSQIVNDFQKGDIAEGYSVSREKKESFPLTVTSAQKNPTAFYLCASSIEGGGELFFGEGSRLTVL.